Listed here are 25 T cell receptor beta chains from one sample, sequenced in a study of early T cells in non-severe SARS-CoV-2 infection. TCRdb reprocessed the 5' RACE reads with MiXCR, giving one entry per CDR3 protein. This table has 65,000 to 75,000 distinct CDR3 sequences, over 3.5% appearing once. This material consisted of whole blood, taken at baseline. The receptor set was obtained from an adult who was a healthcare worker with PCR-confirmed SARS-CoV-2 infection or an uninfected control (not recorded which). The donor label of this sample is uncertain.

In its sample, this clonotype was seen many times. The CDR3 region is CAAILGLRLTRDRGCGANVLTF. CDR3 sequence (DNA): TGTGCCGCCATACTAGGTCTACGATTGACCCGGGACAGGGGCTGTGGGGCCAACGTCCTGACTTTC. The chain joins TRBV28 to TRBJ2-6; the match to TRBD1 covers 10 bases. CDR3 length: 22 amino acids. From germline, CDR1 is MDHEN and CDR2 SYDVKM. V was clipped by 11 bases and J by 3 bases; unmatched bases: 28.

This clonotype was recorded a few times. The rearrangement links TRBV6-2 or TRBV6-3 to TRBJ1-5; no reliable D call. Per germline, CDR1 MNHEY and CDR2 SVGEGT. The CDR3 contains 13 residues. Trimming removed 0 bases from V and 5 bases from J, with 5 bases in between. CDR3 protein: CASSYSPDQPQHF. CDR3 nucleotides: TGTGCCAGCAGTTACTCGCCCGATCAGCCCCAGCATTTT.

Many counts were recorded for this clonotype. This chain's CDR3 is CAISESGRGASLNNEQFF. In nucleotides, the CDR3 is TGTGCCATCAGTGAGTCTGGTCGAGGAGCTAGCCTTAACAATGAGCAGTTCTTC. This sequence joins TRBV10-3 and TRBJ2-1, with D perhaps TRBD2 (5 bases). V lost 0 bases, J lost 5 bases, and 20 bases lay in between. Germline CDR1 ENHRY, CDR2 SYGVKD. The CDR3 contains 18 residues.

This clonotype was counted many times. V gene TRBV7-6 combines with J gene TRBJ2-5; D might be TRBD1 (6 bases). CDR1 is SGHVS and CDR2 is FNYEAQ in the germline V gene. Trimming stripped 5 bases from V and 2 bases from J, with 12 bases between. The CDR3 runs to 14 residues. CDR3 amino acids: CASSRDIGQETQYF. The CDR3 DNA follows: TGTGCCAGCAGCCGGGACATAGGTCAAGAGACCCAGTACTTC.

This clonotype was observed a handful of times. The chain is built from TRBV2 and TRBJ1-4; TRBD1 matches 11 bases. Per germline, CDR1 SNHLY and CDR2 FYNNEI. Unmatched junction bases numbered 9, after V lost 4 bases and J lost 8 bases. The length of the CDR3 is 16 residues. This CDR3 reads CASSGDRGLMQEKLFF. The CDR3 nucleotides are TGTGCCAGCAGTGGGGACAGGGGGTTAATGCAGGAAAAACTGTTTTTT. Filled out from reference TRBV2 and TRBJ1-4, the complete variable domain reads EPEVTQTPSHQVTQMGQEVILRCVPISNHLYFYWYRQILGQKVEFLVSFYNNEISEKSEIFDDQFSVERPDGSNFTLKIRSTKLEDSAMYFCASSGDRGLMQEKLFFGSGTQLSVL.

Many counts were recorded for this clonotype. This chain joins TRBV5-1 and TRBJ2-2; possibly TRBD1 for D (6 bases). The ends were cut back, 0 bases at V and 6 bases at J, with 15 bases in the middle. The CDR3 covers 16 residues. Germline CDR1 reads SGHRS; CDR2 reads YFSETQ. In DNA form, the CDR3 reads TGCGCCAGCAGCTTGGTGTCAGGGGCTGCCCCCGGGGAGCTGTTTTTT. Its translation is CASSLVSGAAPGELFF.

The sample holds many counts of this clonotype. V usage is TRBV4-1 and J usage is TRBJ2-1, with D unresolved. This CDR3 comprises 14 residues. Germline CDR1 and CDR2: MGHRA and YSYEKL. The V end lost 1 base, the J end lost 4 bases, and 8 bases lay between the germline ends. Written as DNA, the CDR3 is TGCGCCAGCAGCCAAGGAGCTACTTACAATGAGCAGTTCTTC. Translation gives CASSQGATYNEQFF.

The chain recombines TRBV12-3 or TRBV12-4 with TRBJ2-5; D gene unclear. The V end was cut by 1 base, the J end by 3 bases, with 3 bases between. This CDR3 contains 12 residues. In nucleotides, the CDR3 is TGTGCCAGCAGTTTAGGGAAAGAGACCCAGTACTTC. This codes for CASSLGKETQYF.

This clonotype was found many times. The V and J genes are TRBV10-3 and TRBJ2-7; tentatively, D is TRBD1 (6 bases). Germline CDR1 is ENHRY and CDR2 is SYGVKD. V shed 11 bases and J shed 3 bases, with 17 bases lying between them. The CDR3 totals 13 residues. The CDR3 region has the DNA TGTGCCGTACAGGGTACCCAGGACTACGAGCAGTACTTC. Protein sequence: CAVQGTQDYEQYF.

The chain is built from TRBV12-3 or TRBV12-4 and TRBJ2-4; D possibly corresponds to TRBD1 (6 bases). The V end was cut by 3 bases, the J end by 4 bases, with 13 bases between. The CDR3 covers 15 residues. The CDR3 reads CASSFPRTEKNIQYF. The CDR3 nucleotides read TGTGCCAGCAGTTTCCCGCGGACAGAAAAAAACATTCAGTACTTC.

This clonotype was counted a few times. The chain joins TRBV6-6 to TRBJ2-7, with 9 bases identical to TRBD1. CDR3 length equals 15 residues. The V and J ends lost 2 bases and 4 bases, in that order; junction bases with no gene match: 6. Germline CDR1 is MNHNY and CDR2 is SVGAGI (reference sequence). CDR3 residues: CASSYPAGQGYEQYF. In DNA, the CDR3 is TGTGCCAGCAGTTACCCGGCCGGACAGGGGTACGAGCAGTACTTC.

This clonotype showed up just a few times. V is TRBV29-1 and J is TRBJ2-5, with D perhaps given as TRBD1 or TRBD2 (5 bases each). Per the germline V gene, CDR1 is SQVTM and CDR2 is ANQGSEA. The CDR3 is made up of 15 amino acids. V was trimmed by 7 bases and J by 5 bases, leaving 23 bases between them. The CDR3 spells CSADRVGERGETQYF. The CDR3 coding sequence is TGCAGCGCCGATCGGGTAGGGGAAAGAGGGGAGACCCAGTACTTC.

In DNA, the CDR3 is TGTGCCAGCAGCGCCGCGGCTATCACAGATACGCAGTATTTT. This gives the protein CASSAAAITDTQYF. The V gene is TRBV7-2, the J gene TRBJ2-3, with D uncertain. V dropped 5 bases and J dropped 2 bases, with 11 bases sitting between them. Germline CDR1 SGHTA, CDR2 FQGNSA. The CDR3 runs 14 residues.

The CDR3 DNA reads TGTGCCAGCAGCTCCCCTTCAGGGGACCAAGAGACCCAGTACTTC. Amino acids: CASSSPSGDQETQYF. The genes are TRBV7-6 and TRBJ2-5; TRBD1 is a possible D gene (6 bases). This CDR3 comprises 15 residues. V lost 4 bases to trimming and J lost 0 bases, with 12 bases between them. Per the germline V gene, CDR1 is SGHVS and CDR2 is FNYEAQ.

This clonotype was counted ten times or more. This chain uses TRBV27 with TRBJ2-1, with D possibly TRBD1 on 7 matching bases. The germline gives CDR1 MNHEY, CDR2 SMNVEV (reference sequence). V was pared by 6 bases and J by 10 bases, with 25 bases between. The CDR3 totals 16 residues. The CDR3 nucleotides are TGTGCCAGCAGCCCCGCCACCGGGACAGCGGGCAGGGAGCAGTTCTTC. Translating gives CASSPATGTAGREQFF.

This clonotype has ten or more counts. This chain joins TRBV4-2 and TRBJ2-1, with 12 bases lining up with TRBD2. CDR1 is LGHNA, CDR2 YNFKEQ, per germline. The CDR3 runs to 17 residues. V trimming: 1 base; J trimming: 6 bases; junction bases outside the gene matches: 7. The CDR3 DNA reads as TGTGCCAGCAGCCAAGTGGCTAGCGGGGGGGCCCGCAATGAGCAGTTCTTC. Translating it yields CASSQVASGGARNEQFF.

This clonotype was seen repeatedly, ten times or more. This chain links TRBV20-1 with TRBJ1-3; the D is unclear. Per the germline V gene, CDR1 is DFQATT and CDR2 is SNEGSKA (reference sequence). There are 13 residues in the CDR3. The V gene lost 2 bases and the J gene lost 4 bases, with 9 bases spanning the gap. CDR3 loop: CSARQEAGNTIYF. The DNA for the CDR3 is TGCAGTGCTAGACAAGAGGCCGGAAACACCATATATTTT.

The chain employs TRBV5-1 and TRBJ1-1; 9 bases are shared with TRBD1. Germline CDR1 and CDR2: SGHRS and YFSETQ. The CDR3 extends over 15 amino acids. Losses at the gene ends were 6 bases for V and 1 base for J; bases not matched to a gene: 7. Here the CDR3 reads CASKEGGQGNTEAFF. DNA of the CDR3: TGCGCCAGCAAGGAAGGGGGACAGGGGAACACTGAAGCTTTCTTT. The entire variable domain, with the rest obtained from reference TRBV5-1 and TRBJ1-1, is as follows: KAGVTQTPRYLIKTRGQQVTLSCSPISGHRSVSWYQQTPGQGLQFLFEYFSETQRNKGNFPGRFSGRQFSNSRSEMNVSTLELGDSALYLCASKEGGQGNTEAFFGQGTRLTVV.

Many counts were recorded for this clonotype. The V gene is TRBV12-3 or TRBV12-4, the J gene TRBJ2-7, with 8 bases aligning to TRBD2. The CDR3 is 15 amino acids. J gave up 5 bases and V 5 bases, and 11 bases lay outside the gene matches. CDR3: CASSLRPGRGNEQYF. CDR3 sequence (DNA): TGTGCCAGCAGTCTCCGGCCCGGGAGGGGCAACGAGCAGTACTTC.

This clonotype was found a few times. This chain links TRBV5-1 with TRBJ2-6; D gene unclear. The germline V gene has CDR1 SGHRS and CDR2 YFSETQ. V was pared by 4 bases and J by 0 bases, with 11 bases between. This CDR3 has 16 amino acids. The CDR3 nucleotides are TGCGCCAGCAGCCCCACCCTCAGCTCTGGGGCCAACGTCCTGACTTTC. Translated, it gives CASSPTLSSGANVLTF.

The V gene is TRBV7-9, the J gene TRBJ2-2, with D maybe TRBD2 (5 bases). V was cut by 5 bases and J by 3 bases, with 10 bases left in between. CDR1 and CDR2 (germline): SEHNR, FQNEAQ (reference sequence). CDR3 length equals 14 residues. The CDR3 bases are TGTGCCAGCAGCCCTACTAGGGACACCGGGGAGCTGTTTTTT. This sequence encodes CASSPTRDTGELFF.

This clonotype was counted many times. The DNA for the CDR3 is TGTGCCAGCAGCTTGACAGGGGGCAACACTGAAGCTTTCTTT. This translates into CASSLTGGNTEAFF. V gene TRBV5-6 combines with J gene TRBJ1-1; TRBD1 matches 9 bases. Germline V gives CDR1 SGHDT, CDR2 YYEEEE. This CDR3 is 14 amino acids long. V shed 1 base and J 2 bases; nucleotides not matched to a gene: 0.

The rearrangement links TRBV6-6 to TRBJ1-2; no firm D call. The CDR3 totals 13 residues. Trimming shortened V by 6 bases and J by 7 bases, and 15 bases separated the two germline ends. Per germline, CDR1 MNHNY and CDR2 SVGAGI (reference sequence). CDR3 bases: TGTGCCAGCAGCCCGTCGAACCCCCCTGGCTACACCTTC. This codes for CASSPSNPPGYTF.

This clonotype has at least ten counts. V gene TRBV10-2 combines with J gene TRBJ1-1; possible D gene TRBD1, 5 bases. The CDR3 covers 15 residues. Germline CDR1 WSHSY, CDR2 SAAADI. The germline V and J ends were trimmed by 5 bases and 5 bases, with 18 bases remaining between them. The CDR3 DNA is TGCGCCAGCAGTCCGAGGCAGGGATTAGGGACTGAAGCTTTCTTT. The encoded protein is CASSPRQGLGTEAFF.

This clonotype has only a few counts. The J gene is TRBJ1-2, the V gene TRBV29-1, with D unresolved. The CDR3 is 12 residues long. The germline CDR1 and CDR2 sequences are SQVTM and ANQGSEA. With 7 bases removed from V and 3 bases from J, the gap between germline ends came to 12 bases. CDR3 DNA sequence: TGCAGCGCCCGGACCCCAGACTATGGCTACACCTTC. It codes for CSARTPDYGYTF.